These 20 T cell receptor beta chains were sequenced from one sample in a study of regulatory T cells in long-lasting Graves disease. CDR3 regions were amplified by Arm-PCR using iRepertoire HTBI primers to build TCR beta libraries. TCRdb re-called the multiplex PCR reads with MiXCR, one entry per CDR3 protein. The sample yields approximately 480,000 distinct CDR3 sequences, about 17% seen once. Noted time point: newly diagnosed GD, antithyroid drugs for less than 3 months. With RNA extracted from PBMCs as input, the TCR library was made. Another study also made use of these data, one on T cells in Graves' hyperthyroidism and ophthalmopathy.

The sample was peripheral blood mononuclear cells (PBMCs), taken at new diagnosis, from a patient treated with antithyroid drugs. The receptor source for this set is a man aged 40-55 years with Graves disease.

In its sample, this clonotype was seen many times. V gene TRBV2 combines with J gene TRBJ2-1, with D perhaps TRBD1 (6 bases). The germline CDR1 and CDR2 sequences are SNHLY and FYNNEI. V gave up 7 bases and J gave up 2 bases, with 9 bases separating them. The CDR3 is 13 amino acids. CDR3 in amino acids: CASTDRTYNEQFF. Here the CDR3 DNA reads TGTGCCAGCACTGACAGGACCTACAATGAGCAGTTCTTC.

This clonotype was seen repeatedly, ten times or more. The chain uses TRBV20-1 and TRBJ2-7; D call uncertain. Germline V gene data show CDR1 as DFQATT and CDR2 as SNEGSKA (reference sequence). The V end was cut by 3 bases, the J end by 2 bases, with 11 bases between. The CDR3 has 13 amino acids. The CDR3 here is CSASGRTTYEQYF. The CDR3 bases are TGCAGTGCTAGCGGCCGTACCACCTACGAGCAGTACTTC.

This chain connects TRBV7-9 to TRBJ2-1; D is ambiguous. In germline, CDR1 is SEHNR, CDR2 FQNEAQ (reference sequence). Trimming took off 5 bases at V and 8 bases at J, with 7 bases between the two ends. The length of the CDR3 is 11 residues. The CDR3 protein is CASSPSYEQFF. CDR3 coding DNA: TGTGCCAGCAGCCCGTCGTATGAGCAGTTCTTC. The whole variable domain, filled in from reference TRBV7-9 and TRBJ2-1, reads DTGVSQNPRHKITKRGQNVTFRCDPISEHNRLYWYRQTLGQGPEFLTYFQNEAQLEKSRLLSDRFSAERPKGSFSTLEIQRTEQGDSAMYLCASSPSYEQFFGPGTRLTVL.

This clonotype was observed once. This may stem from a read error, because a much larger clone lies one nucleotide away. The chain carries TRBV20-1 and TRBJ2-1, with 8 positions matching TRBD1. CDR1 is DFQATT, CDR2 SNEGSKA, per germline (reference sequence). The CDR3 covers 15 residues. V was clipped by 6 bases and J by 8 bases; unmatched bases: 15. CDR3 in amino acids: CSATQGAMFRDEQFF. CDR3 nucleotides: TGCAGTGCAACTCAGGGGGCCATGTTCCGCGATGAGCAGTTCTTC.

In regard to this clonotype: At one end, the junction sequence differs from germline, possibly due to a read error. CDR3 DNA sequence: TGTGCCAGCAGCTGGGGACTAGCGAACACAGATGCGCAGTATTTT. This translates into CASSWGLANTDAQYF. The chain employs TRBV5-4 and TRBJ2-3; TRBD2 agrees at 10 bases. The CDR3 has 15 amino acids. Germline loops: CDR1 SGHNT, CDR2 YYREEE (reference sequence).

CDR3 bases: TGTGCCAGCAGCTTGGGACTAGCGGGAACCATCCACGAGCAGTACTTC. This encodes CASSLGLAGTIHEQYF. The gene calls are TRBV11-2 and TRBJ2-7, with 13 positions matching TRBD2. Germline assignment: CDR1 SGHAT and CDR2 FQNNGV. With V trimmed by 3 bases and J by 5 bases, 7 bases remained unmatched. CDR3 size: 16 residues. The variable domain in full, completed from reference TRBV11-2 and TRBJ2-7, reads EAGVAQSPRYKIIEKRQSVAFWCNPISGHATLYWYQQILGQGPKLLIQFQNNGVVDDSQLPKDRFSAERLKGVDSTLKIQPAKLEDSAVYLCASSLGLAGTIHEQYFGPGTRLTVT.

This clonotype occurred many times. V and J are TRBV7-3 and TRBJ2-1, with 7 bases aligning to TRBD2. Germline CDR1 is SGHTA and CDR2 is FQGTGA. The V and J ends lost 0 bases and 7 bases, in that order; junction bases with no gene match: 0. This CDR3 region has 13 residues. The CDR3 nucleotides are TGTGCCAGCAGCTTAACCGGGGGGAATGAGCAGTTCTTC. It encodes CASSLTGGNEQFF.

This clonotype has a handful of counts. The chain combines TRBV7-9 with TRBJ2-7; 7 bases match TRBD1. The V and J ends lost 5 bases and 0 bases, in that order; junction bases with no gene match: 7. The CDR3 loop spans 15 amino acids. Germline assignment: CDR1 SEHNR and CDR2 FQNEAQ (reference sequence). The CDR3 here is CASSITGAFSYEQYF. The CDR3 nucleotides read TGTGCCAGCAGCATTACAGGGGCCTTCTCCTACGAGCAGTACTTC.

The sample holds many counts of this clonotype. The chain recombines TRBV28 with TRBJ2-5; 9 positions match TRBD1. Germline CDR1 and CDR2: MDHEN and SYDVKM. The CDR3 length is 15 residues. V was pared by 5 bases and J by 5 bases, with 9 bases of the junction left unmatched. The CDR3 coding sequence is TGTGCCAGCAGTCTCCCGGGACAGGGATTTGAGACCCAGTACTTC. Residues: CASSLPGQGFETQYF.

This clonotype was detected many times. The CDR3 loop reads CASSLATVQETQYF. CDR3 in DNA: TGTGCCAGCAGCTTGGCGACGGTACAAGAGACCCAGTACTTC. This chain connects TRBV11-2 to TRBJ2-1; D gene unclear. TRBJ2-5 explains the end of the DNA better; the J call may be wrong. CDR1 and CDR2 from the germline V gene are SGHAT and FQNNGV. This CDR3 is 14 amino acids long.

Comment on this clonotype: Since a much larger clone is just one base distant, this may be a read error. This chain links TRBV28 with TRBJ2-1, with a weak D call TRBD2 (6 bases). CDR1 and CDR2 from the germline V gene are MDHEN and SYDVKM. This CDR3 region has 15 residues. Between the trimmed V and J ends, which lost 5 bases and 5 bases, there was a span of 16 bases. This CDR3 reads CASSDTGGRHNEQFF. The DNA of the CDR3 is TGTGCCAGCAGTGATACCGGGGGAAGGCACAATGAGCAGTTCTTC.

This clonotype was seen only once. The chain employs TRBV6-2 or TRBV6-3 and TRBJ1-5; D unclear. The CDR3 spans 13 residues. Germline CDR1 MNHEY, CDR2 SVGEGT. The germline V and J ends were trimmed by 8 bases and 4 bases, with 12 bases remaining between them. The CDR3 coding sequence is TGTGCCAGCCAAATAAGTCAAAATCAGCCCCAGCATTTT. Its translation: CASQISQNQPQHF.

In its sample, this clonotype was seen many times. V usage is TRBV12-3 or TRBV12-4 and J usage is TRBJ1-2, with D maybe TRBD1 (5 bases). The CDR3 runs to 13 residues. V shed 3 bases and J shed 4 bases, with 9 bases lying between them. CDR3 residues: CASSFDRVYGYTF. CDR3 bases: TGTGCCAGCAGTTTTGACAGAGTCTATGGCTACACCTTC.

This clonotype was picked up many times. The chain recombines TRBV2 with TRBJ2-7, with TRBD2 matching 7 bases. V dropped 5 bases and J dropped 0; count of bases not matched to a gene: 7. The V gene's germline CDR1 is SNHLY and CDR2 FYNNEI. This CDR3 comprises 15 residues. The CDR3 DNA is TGTGCCAGCAGTTCGACTAGCCCCTACTCCTACGAGCAGTACTTC. Translation: CASSSTSPYSYEQYF.

This clonotype was seen just once. One junction end disagrees with the germline gene, perhaps due to a read error. The CDR3 DNA sequence: TGTACCAGCTCACCGACTTTTCCCGGGATTGCAGAGACCCAGTACTTC. This encodes CTSSPTFPGIAETQYF. V and J are TRBV18 and TRBJ2-5; TRBD2 might be the D (5 bases). The V gene's germline CDR1 is KGHSH and CDR2 LQKENI. This CDR3 has 16 residues.

This clonotype was seen a handful of times. V and J are TRBV20-1 and TRBJ2-4; D is uncertain. Trimming stripped 3 bases from V and 9 bases from J, with 9 bases between. This CDR3 is 11 amino acids long. Germline V lookup: CDR1 DFQATT, CDR2 SNEGSKA (reference sequence). The CDR3 DNA reads as TGCAGTGCTAGGATAGATGTCATTCAGTACTTC. Protein: CSARIDVIQYF.

This clonotype showed up just a few times. V and J are TRBV7-9 and TRBJ1-2; 10 bases align to TRBD1. Germline V gene data show CDR1 as SEHNR and CDR2 as FQNEAQ (reference sequence). V lost 5 bases and J lost 4; bases outside the gene matches: 4. The length of the CDR3 is 14 residues. In DNA, the CDR3 is TGTGCCAGCAGCAAAGGACAGGGGGGCTATGGCTACACCTTC. Amino acid sequence: CASSKGQGGYGYTF.

This clonotype was found many times. In DNA, the CDR3 is TGTGCCACCCAGGGAGTTGGAGAGACCCAGTACTTC. It specifies CATQGVGETQYF. The genes are TRBV2 and TRBJ2-5; D could derive from TRBD1 or TRBD2 (5 bases each). This CDR3 is built from 12 residues. V was cut by 10 bases and J by 4 bases, with 13 bases left in between. Germline CDR1 is SNHLY and CDR2 is FYNNEI.

This clonotype was counted at least ten times. The chain has TRBV9 and TRBJ2-5, with D hard to call. Trimming removed 2 bases at V and 0 bases at J, with 11 bases between. Germline values: CDR1 SGDLS, CDR2 YYNGEE. This CDR3 comprises 15 residues. In DNA, the CDR3 is TGTGCCAGCAGCGTGAACAGCGTGGACCAAGAGACCCAGTACTTC. It specifies CASSVNSVDQETQYF. Filled out from reference TRBV9 and TRBJ2-5, the complete variable domain reads DSGVTQTPKHLITATGQRVTLRCSPRSGDLSVYWYQQSLDQGLQFLIQYYNGEERAKGNILERFSAQQFPDLHSELNLSSLELGDSALYFCASSVNSVDQETQYFGPGTRLLVL.

Remarks on this clonotype: A much larger clone lies a single base off, so this may be a read error. CDR3 DNA sequence: TGTGCCAGCAGCCCAAAAGGCCCCTACGAGCAGTACTTC. It specifies CASSPKGPYEQYF. The chain has TRBV7-9 and TRBJ2-7; the D is unclear. V lost 5 bases, J lost 2 bases, and 10 bases lay in between. This CDR3 is built from 13 residues. Germline-derived CDR1 and CDR2 are SEHNR and FQNEAQ (reference sequence).